Listed here are 11 T cell receptor beta chains from one sample, sequenced in a study of cytomegalovirus exposure and HLA in healthy donors. A multiplex PCR was run with 60 Vbeta primers and 13 Jbeta primers. Sequencing was performed with immunoSEQ multiplex PCR; in TCRdb, only in-frame clones are kept and a portion is missing. The top ten clones hold about 1.7% of a sample with some 240,000 clones, approximately 91% of them seen once. The sequencing input was PBMCs. These receptors came from a girl aged 2-15 years in good health and CMV-seronegative.

The chain combines TRBV27 with TRBJ2-7, with TRBD1 matching over 10 bases. V shed 6 bases and J 5 bases; nucleotides not matched to a gene: 4. Germline values: CDR1 MNHEY, CDR2 SMNVEV (reference sequence). The CDR3 runs to 13 residues. The CDR3 sequence is CASSRDRGDEQYF. DNA for the CDR3: TGTGCCAGCAGCCGGGACAGGGGCGACGAGCAGTACTTC.

The rearrangement links TRBV18 to TRBJ2-6; maybe TRBD1 (6 bases). Trimming cost V 0 bases and J 0 bases, with 12 bases left between them. Per the germline V gene, CDR1 is KGHSH and CDR2 is LQKENI. The CDR3 is 18 residues long. The CDR3, as DNA: TGTGCCAGCTCACCACCCACAGGGCTACTCTCTGGGGCCAACGTCCTGACTTTC. Translating it yields CASSPPTGLLSGANVLTF.

The chain couples TRBV5-4 to TRBJ2-7, with TRBD2 matching over 9 bases. V was clipped by 0 bases and J by 7 bases; unmatched bases: 11. This CDR3 has 16 amino acids. Germline CDR1 and CDR2: SGHNT and YYREEE (reference sequence). For the CDR3, the DNA is TGTGCCAGCAGCTTGGAAGGACTAGCGTCCCTTGGGGAGCAGTACTTC. It translates to CASSLEGLASLGEQYF.

This chain joins TRBV5-1 and TRBJ2-2; possible D gene TRBD2, 6 bases. Per the germline V gene, CDR1 is SGHRS and CDR2 is YFSETQ. V lost 3 bases, J lost 3 bases, and 12 bases lay in between. This CDR3 spans 15 amino acids. The DNA for the CDR3 is TGCGCCAGCAGCTGGGGGAGGACCTACACCGGGGAGCTGTTTTTT. This translates into CASSWGRTYTGELFF.

J is TRBJ2-6 and V is TRBV4-1; 8 bases fit TRBD2. The germline CDR1 and CDR2 sequences are MGHRA and YSYEKL. The CDR3 loop spans 19 amino acids. J gave up 2 bases and V 0 bases, and 9 bases lay outside the gene matches. Here the CDR3 reads CASSQDGGGRVAGANVLTF. The CDR3 bases are TGCGCCAGCAGCCAAGATGGCGGGGGGCGAGTTGCTGGGGCCAACGTCCTGACTTTC.

The chain carries TRBV7-9 and TRBJ2-7; 9 bases map to TRBD2. CDR1 and CDR2 from the germline V gene are SEHNR and FQNEAQ (reference sequence). The V gene end was trimmed by 5 bases and the J gene end by 2 bases; junction bases not matched to a gene: 7. This CDR3 has 15 amino acids. As DNA, the CDR3 is TGTGCCAGCAGCGGCTATAGCGGGGGCCCCTACGAGCAGTACTTC. Protein sequence: CASSGYSGGPYEQYF.

This clone came up once. This CDR3 reads CASSFGQSTEAFF. As DNA, the CDR3 is TGTGCCAGCAGCTTCGGACAGAGCACTGAAGCTTTCTTT. This chain uses TRBV7-9 with TRBJ1-1, with a possible D match to TRBD1 (6 bases). Trimming stripped 3 bases from V and 4 bases from J, with 9 bases between. This CDR3 has 13 amino acids. Germline V gene lookup returns CDR1 SEHNR and CDR2 FQNEAQ (reference sequence).

The chain is built from TRBV27 and TRBJ1-2; D is ambiguous. The CDR3 runs 13 residues. Germline V lookup: CDR1 MNHEY, CDR2 SMNVEV (reference sequence). Trimming took 6 bases from V and 7 from J, leaving 15 bases between them. The chain's CDR3 is CASRTELPGGYTF. In DNA form, the CDR3 reads TGTGCCAGCAGAACAGAGCTCCCCGGTGGCTACACCTTC.

The chain recombines TRBV7-9 with TRBJ2-5; tentatively, D is TRBD1 (6 bases). The J call may be in error: the DNA end matches TRBJ2-7 better. Germline V gives CDR1 SEHNR, CDR2 FQNEAQ (reference sequence). The CDR3 is made up of 12 amino acids. CDR3 DNA: TGTGCCAGCAGCTCGGACAGCCACGAGCAGTACTTC. Translating it yields CASSSDSHEQYF.

The rearrangement uses TRBV6-5 and TRBJ2-7; 13 positions agree with TRBD2. The CDR3 consists of 14 residues. From germline, CDR1 is MNHEY and CDR2 SVGAGI. V lost 5 bases, J lost 5 bases, and 3 bases stayed unmatched. CDR3 nucleotides: TGTGCCAGCAGTCGACTAGCGGGAGGCAACGAGCAGTACTTC. Residues: CASSRLAGGNEQYF.

The rearrangement uses TRBV5-1 and TRBJ2-3, with 10 positions matching TRBD1. V shed 0 bases and J 4 bases; nucleotides not matched to a gene: 8. CDR1 SGHRS and CDR2 YFSETQ come from the germline V gene. The CDR3 is 17 residues long. CDR3 residues: CASSLVGTGTGADTQYF. CDR3 DNA: TGCGCCAGCAGCTTGGTAGGGACCGGGACAGGGGCAGATACGCAGTATTTT.